A single sample is the source of the 26 T cell receptor beta chains below, sequenced in a study of shared clonotypes between healthy human individuals. Generated by immunoSEQ multiplex PCR, the TCRdb table keeps only in-frame clones and is missing some. Found here are roughly 410,000 clones, about 96% of them singletons; the top ten hold 0.32%. The specimen was memory CD8+ T cells sorted from blood. Subset indicated: CD45RO+ cells pooled with CCR7-negative TemRA cells. The origin of the receptors is a man aged 25 to 45 in good health.

The gene calls are TRBV19 and TRBJ2-4; no clear D gene. From germline, CDR1 is LNHDA and CDR2 SQIVND (reference sequence). The CDR3 extends over 14 amino acids. The ends were cut back, 1 base at V and 0 bases at J, with 4 bases in the middle. The CDR3: CASSIAGAKNIQYF. The CDR3 DNA reads as TGTGCCAGTAGTATAGCGGGAGCCAAAAACATTCAGTACTTC.

This chain links TRBV6-1 with TRBJ1-2; D gene ambiguous. Per the germline V gene, CDR1 is MNHNS and CDR2 is SASEGT. The CDR3 is 15 residues long. With 2 bases removed from V and 7 bases from J, the gap between germline ends came to 17 bases. CDR3 DNA sequence: TGTGCCAGCAGTGAATTAACTATACGGGTGCGTGGCTACACCTTC. This translates into CASSELTIRVRGYTF.

V gene TRBV6-1 combines with J gene TRBJ1-5, with D perhaps matching TRBD1 (5 bases). Trimming left V 4 bases short and J 2 bases short, with 6 bases between. This CDR3 spans 13 amino acids. Germline loops: CDR1 MNHNS, CDR2 SASEGT. This CDR3 is CASSGRGNQPQHF. The DNA for the CDR3 is TGTGCCAGCAGTGGCAGGGGCAATCAGCCCCAGCATTTT.

The chain carries TRBV7-2 and TRBJ2-7, with D perhaps TRBD2 (6 bases). This CDR3 has 15 amino acids. Trimming removed 1 base from V and 4 bases from J, with 14 bases in between. CDR1 and CDR2 from the germline V gene are SGHTA and FQGNSA. CDR3 in DNA: TGTGCCAGCAGCTTAGGAGCGGGCGACTTTTACGAGCAGTACTTC. It codes for CASSLGAGDFYEQYF. The full variable domain, completed using reference TRBV7-2 and TRBJ2-7, is GAGVSQSPSNKVTEKGKDVELRCDPISGHTALYWYRQSLGQGLEFLIYFQGNSAPDKSGLPSDRFSAERTGGSVSTLTIQRTQQEDSAVYLCASSLGAGDFYEQYFGPGTRLTVT.

This rearrangement joins TRBV6-5 to TRBJ2-7; TRBD2 might be the D (6 bases). The CDR3 length is 15 residues. Trimming pared 0 bases from V and 3 bases from J, leaving 12 bases between. CDR1 is MNHEY, CDR2 SVGAGI, per germline. For the CDR3, the DNA is TGTGCCAGCAGTTACTCTAGACAGCGGGTCTACGAGCAGTACTTC. Translation: CASSYSRQRVYEQYF.

This rearrangement joins TRBV10-3 to TRBJ2-3; D may be TRBD1 (6 bases). The length of the CDR3 is 16 residues. V gave up 0 bases and J gave up 0 bases, with 10 bases separating them. CDR1 is ENHRY and CDR2 is SYGVKD in the germline V gene. CDR3 protein: CAISESLQGSTDTQYF. The CDR3, as DNA: TGTGCCATCAGTGAGTCACTCCAGGGGAGCACAGATACGCAGTATTTT.

The chain has TRBV6-5 and TRBJ2-7; 13 nucleotides line up with TRBD2. The V and J ends lost 0 bases and 4 bases, in that order; junction bases with no gene match: 3. This CDR3 has 16 residues. Germline assignment: CDR1 MNHEY and CDR2 SVGAGI. The CDR3 coding sequence is TGTGCCAGCAGTTACTCTACTAGCGGGAGGGAGTACGAGCAGTACTTC. Translated: CASSYSTSGREYEQYF.

This chain joins TRBV27 and TRBJ1-2, with D possibly matching TRBD1 (5 bases). Trimming left V 0 bases short and J 6 bases short, with 8 bases between. Germline loops: CDR1 MNHEY, CDR2 SMNVEV (reference sequence). The CDR3 loop spans 13 amino acids. The CDR3 protein is CASSLSGAHGYTF. CDR3 in DNA: TGTGCCAGCAGTTTATCAGGGGCGCATGGCTACACCTTC.

The chain links TRBV11-1 to TRBJ2-7; D gene unclear. Deletions cut 2 bases from V and 2 bases from J, with 13 bases between. This CDR3 spans 15 amino acids. The germline CDR1 and CDR2 sequences are SGHAT and FQDESV (reference sequence). The CDR3 sequence: CASSLSPDRAYEQYF. CDR3 sequence (DNA): TGTGCCAGCAGCTTATCCCCGGACCGCGCCTACGAGCAGTACTTC.

The chain employs TRBV7-9 and TRBJ2-1, with 7 nucleotides matching TRBD1. Losses at the gene ends were 4 bases for V and 6 bases for J; bases not matched to a gene: 9. Per the germline V gene, CDR1 is SEHNR and CDR2 is FQNEAQ (reference sequence). The CDR3 extends over 15 amino acids. The CDR3 is CASSSRQGRSNEQFF. CDR3 nucleotides: TGTGCCAGCAGCTCCCGACAGGGACGGTCCAATGAGCAGTTCTTC.

A few counts support this clone. This rearrangement joins TRBV5-1 to TRBJ2-3, with D unresolved. The CDR3 contains 15 residues. The V end was cut by 1 base, the J end by 0 bases, with 9 bases between. Looked up from germline, CDR1 is SGHRS and CDR2 is YFSETQ. The CDR3 bases are TGCGCCAGCAGCTTGTTTCGTGTTAGCACAGATACGCAGTATTTT. Translating it yields CASSLFRVSTDTQYF.

J is TRBJ2-3 and V is TRBV5-6, with 11 nucleotides matching TRBD2. CDR3 length: 15 residues. V lost 5 bases, J lost 2 bases, and 4 bases stayed unmatched. In germline, CDR1 is SGHDT, CDR2 YYEEEE. The CDR3 DNA sequence: TGTGCCAGCAGGATGACTAGCGGGAACACAGATACGCAGTATTTT. Translated, it gives CASRMTSGNTDTQYF.

V and J are TRBV11-2 and TRBJ2-2, with D possibly being TRBD2 (5 bases). The germline V gene encodes CDR1 SGHAT and CDR2 FQNNGV. Trimming removed 5 bases at V and 9 bases at J, with 10 bases between. This CDR3 is 12 amino acids long. CDR3 coding DNA: TGTGCCAGCAGCGAGGGTGTCCGGGAGCTGTTTTTT. This sequence encodes CASSEGVRELFF.

This clone was picked up a small number of times. The chain employs TRBV30 and TRBJ1-1; 8 bases fit TRBD1. The CDR3 contains 16 residues. V gave up 0 bases and J gave up 4 bases; unmatched junction bases: 10. Germline CDR1 GTSNPN, CDR2 SVGIG (reference sequence). Here the CDR3 reads CAWSVDRGLGVTEAFF. In nucleotides, the CDR3 is TGTGCCTGGAGTGTTGACAGGGGTCTCGGGGTCACTGAAGCTTTCTTT. Full variable domain (rest looked up from reference TRBV30 and TRBJ1-1): SQTIHQWPATLVQPVGSPLSLECTVEGTSNPNLYWYRQAAGRGLQLLFYSVGIGQISSEVPQNLSASRPQDRQFILSSKKLLLSDSGFYLCAWSVDRGLGVTEAFFGQGTRLTVV.

In the case of this clone: The sample has other DNA sequences that encode this CDR3 too. The rearrangement links TRBV9 to TRBJ2-3; D gene unclear. The CDR3 totals 11 residues. The V gene's germline CDR1 is SGDLS and CDR2 YYNGEE. The V end was cut by 3 bases, the J end by 2 bases, with 1 base between. CDR3 sequence (DNA): TGTGCCAGCAGCGCCACAGATACGCAGTATTTT. It codes for CASSATDTQYF.

The chain employs TRBV5-1 and TRBJ1-2; the match to TRBD1 covers 7 bases. Germline CDR1 and CDR2: SGHRS and YFSETQ. CDR3 length: 15 amino acids. V shed 4 bases, J shed 3 bases, and the junction held 9 bases outside the gene matches. The CDR3, as DNA: TGCGCCAGCAGCCTGGGGGGTGGACAGGACTATGGCTACACCTTC. This sequence encodes CASSLGGGQDYGYTF.

This chain uses TRBV7-9 with TRBJ2-5; 14 nucleotides match TRBD2. Losses at the gene ends were 5 bases for V and 2 bases for J; bases not matched to a gene: 10. The germline V gene encodes CDR1 SEHNR and CDR2 FQNEAQ (reference sequence). The CDR3 spans 18 residues. CDR3 sequence: CASSEPGLAGVGQETQYF. In DNA, the CDR3 is TGTGCCAGCAGCGAGCCGGGACTAGCGGGAGTGGGGCAAGAGACCCAGTACTTC.

The rearrangement joins TRBV28 to TRBJ1-5; D gene uncertain. Deletions cut 4 bases from V and 3 bases from J, with 4 bases between. Per the germline V gene, CDR1 is MDHEN and CDR2 is SYDVKM. The CDR3 covers 12 residues. CDR3 sequence reads: CASSWDNQPQHF. CDR3 nucleotide sequence: TGTGCCAGCAGTTGGGACAATCAGCCCCAGCATTTT.

The V and J genes are TRBV27 and TRBJ1-5; D remains ambiguous. Trimming cost V 6 bases and J 2 bases, with 14 bases left between them. There are 15 residues in the CDR3. From germline, CDR1 is MNHEY and CDR2 SMNVEV (reference sequence). Here the CDR3 reads CASSLETPRNQPQHF. For the CDR3, the DNA is TGTGCCAGCAGCCTAGAGACTCCGCGCAATCAGCCCCAGCATTTT.

The CDR3 loop is CASKDGTTSGANVLTF. The CDR3 DNA sequence: TGTGCCAGTAAGGACGGAACGACCTCTGGGGCCAACGTCCTGACTTTC. The chain employs TRBV28 and TRBJ2-6; D gene unclear. The V end was cut by 9 bases, the J end by 0 bases, with 15 bases between. The CDR3 loop spans 16 amino acids. Germline V gives CDR1 MDHEN, CDR2 SYDVKM. The full variable domain, rest sourced from reference TRBV28 and TRBJ2-6, is DVKVTQSSRYLVKRTGEKVFLECVQDMDHENMFWYRQDPGLGLRLIYFSYDVKMKEKGDIPEGYSVSREKKERFSLILESASTNQTSMYLCASKDGTTSGANVLTFGAGSRLTVL.

This clone occurred once. V and J are TRBV27 and TRBJ2-3; possibly TRBD2 for D (5 bases). The length of the CDR3 is 17 residues. V gave up 5 bases and J gave up 2 bases, with 20 bases separating them. Germline CDR1 and CDR2: MNHEY and SMNVEV (reference sequence). CDR3 in DNA: TGTGCCAGCAGTCCTGTCCAAAGACTAAAAAACACAGATACGCAGTATTTT. Its translation: CASSPVQRLKNTDTQYF.

This clone was seen more than once but under ten times. The chain employs TRBV28 and TRBJ1-3, with unresolved D. V was shortened by 1 base and J by 2 bases, with 0 bases between the two germline ends. From germline, CDR1 is MDHEN and CDR2 SYDVKM. The CDR3 runs 12 residues. The CDR3 reads CASSLSGNTIYF. The CDR3 bases are TGTGCCAGCAGTTTATCTGGAAACACCATATATTTT.

This chain links TRBV11-3 with TRBJ2-2; TRBD1 is a possible D gene (8 bases). CDR1 is SGHNT, CDR2 YENEEA, per germline. Trimming took off 5 bases at V and 4 bases at J, with 20 bases between the two ends. The CDR3 spans 17 residues. CDR3 region: CASSPGGGSRSTGELFF. CDR3 coding DNA: TGTGCCAGCAGCCCAGGGGGCGGGAGTAGGAGCACCGGGGAGCTGTTTTTT.

The CDR3 sequence is CASTPRGTGGDSGYTF. In nucleotides, the CDR3 is TGTGCCAGTACCCCGAGAGGGACAGGGGGCGACTCTGGCTACACCTTC. V and J are TRBV19 and TRBJ1-2, with 12 bases aligning to TRBD1. The germline CDR1 and CDR2 sequences are LNHDA and SQIVND (reference sequence). V was clipped by 7 bases and J by 7 bases; unmatched bases: 13. The CDR3 loop spans 16 amino acids.

This clone is a singleton in its sample. V is TRBV7-3 and J is TRBJ2-3; 14 positions agree with TRBD2. Trimming removed 5 bases from V and 4 bases from J; junction bases left unmatched: 8. The CDR3 consists of 17 residues. Looked up from germline, CDR1 is SGHTA and CDR2 is FQGTGA. CDR3 loop: CASSPTSGRVLADTQYF. CDR3 DNA: TGTGCCAGCAGCCCGACTAGCGGGAGGGTTTTGGCAGATACGCAGTATTTT.

This clone has a single count. V gene TRBV29-1 combines with J gene TRBJ2-2; maybe TRBD2 (5 bases). This CDR3 region has 22 residues. CDR1 is SQVTM, CDR2 ANQGSEA, per germline. Trimming cost V 0 bases and J 4 bases, with 33 bases left between them. The CDR3 sequence: CSVEEDRVGSGSAHASTGELFF. The CDR3 bases are TGCAGCGTTGAAGAAGATCGGGTGGGAAGTGGGAGCGCCCATGCATCCACCGGGGAGCTGTTTTTT.